This T cell receptor (beta chain) comes out of a study of blood T cell repertoires in COVID-19. The wider study: The samples span acute and convalescent COVID-19 from the United States, Italy and Spain.

Germline V gives CDR1 SGHKS, CDR2 YYEKEE (reference sequence). This CDR3 has 16 residues. The V end was cut by 0 bases, the J end by 2 bases, with 9 bases between. Authors' analysis steps: Reference gene primers were amplified, and this amplification served to estimate nucleated cell counts. This table comes from immunoSEQ multiplex PCR, and its TCRdb copy is limited to in-frame clones, with some not included. V, J and clone size are taken as reported in that table, and D and trimming were inferred from the DNA itself. The sample holds a few hundred thousand clones, over 80% seen once. All enrollees were about 18 to 100 years old and from some 24 US areas. Participant-reported clinical history was the basis for cohort assignment.

The chain couples TRBV5-5 to TRBJ2-6, with D tentatively TRBD2 (5 bases). The sample comprised PBMCs or T cells enriched from blood (not recorded which). This sequence originates from a man aged 18 to 29 with acute COVID-19. CDR3 amino acids: CASSLADYAGANVLTF. The DNA for the CDR3 is TGTGCCAGCAGCTTGGCCGACTACGCTGGGGCCAACGTCCTGACTTTC.